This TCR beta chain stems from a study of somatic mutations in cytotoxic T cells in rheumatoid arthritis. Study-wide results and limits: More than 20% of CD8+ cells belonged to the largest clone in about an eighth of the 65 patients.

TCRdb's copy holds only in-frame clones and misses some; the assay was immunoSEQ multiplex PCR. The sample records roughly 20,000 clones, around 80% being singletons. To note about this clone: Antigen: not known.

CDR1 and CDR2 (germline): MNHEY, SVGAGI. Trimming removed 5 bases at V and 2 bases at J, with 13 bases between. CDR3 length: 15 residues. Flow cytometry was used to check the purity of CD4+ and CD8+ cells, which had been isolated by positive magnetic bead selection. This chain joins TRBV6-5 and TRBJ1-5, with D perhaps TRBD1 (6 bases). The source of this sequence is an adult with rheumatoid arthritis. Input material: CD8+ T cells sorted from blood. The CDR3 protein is CASSPGQTRNQPQHF. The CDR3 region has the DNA TGTGCCAGCAGTCCCGGACAGACCCGCAATCAGCCCCAGCATTTT.